A single sample gave rise to the 29 T cell receptor beta chains below, sequenced in a study of shared clonotypes between healthy human individuals. Libraries were prepared by immunoSEQ multiplex PCR; TCRdb keeps only in-frame clonotypes and omits some of them. Of about 2 million clones listed, around 95% are singletons. Material: naive CD4+ T cells sorted from blood. As to subset: CD45RA+ positively selected. Every receptor here comes from a man between 18 and 29 years old in good health.

This clone was recorded a few times. This sequence joins TRBV7-6 and TRBJ2-1; D unresolved. Germline loops: CDR1 SGHVS, CDR2 FNYEAQ. This CDR3 has 14 amino acids. V lost 7 bases to trimming and J lost 7 bases, with 17 bases between them. The CDR3 here is CASMGSPNRNEQFF. CDR3 bases: TGTGCCAGCATGGGAAGCCCCAACCGAAATGAGCAGTTCTTC.

The V call is TRBV4-1, the J call TRBJ1-3; D possibly corresponds to TRBD1 (5 bases). The CDR3 has 16 residues. The V gene lost 2 bases and the J gene lost 2 bases, with 13 bases spanning the gap. Germline V gene data show CDR1 as MGHRA and CDR2 as YSYEKL. The DNA of the CDR3 is TGCGCCAGCAGCCAACCGCGTGGGGGTACTGGAAACACCATATATTTT. It translates to CASSQPRGGTGNTIYF.

The gene calls are TRBV6-1 and TRBJ1-2; TRBD1 agrees at 8 bases. Germline CDR1 is MNHNS and CDR2 is SASEGT. With V trimmed by 6 bases and J by 3 bases, 9 bases remained unmatched. This CDR3 is built from 15 residues. CDR3 in amino acids: CASSGPDRGDYGYTF. The CDR3 bases are TGTGCCAGCAGCGGGCCCGACAGGGGAGACTATGGCTACACCTTC.

The V call is TRBV25-1, the J call TRBJ2-7; D is uncertain. The CDR3 totals 13 residues. The germline V gene has CDR1 MGHDK and CDR2 SYGVNS. Trimming left V 4 bases short and J 4 bases short, with 11 bases between. CDR3 sequence: CASSGGRGYEQYF. The CDR3 nucleotides read TGTGCCAGCAGTGGCGGTCGAGGTTACGAGCAGTACTTC.

The chain has TRBV5-1 and TRBJ2-7, with D unclear. V gave up 0 bases and J gave up 6 bases, with 4 bases separating them. CDR3 length equals 11 residues. The V gene's germline CDR1 is SGHRS and CDR2 YFSETQ. CDR3 sequence: CASSLDLEQYF. The CDR3 DNA follows: TGCGCCAGCAGCTTGGATCTCGAGCAGTACTTC.

This sequence joins TRBV4-1 and TRBJ2-2, with no clear D. Trimming stripped 2 bases from V and 0 bases from J, with 7 bases between. Germline loops: CDR1 MGHRA, CDR2 YSYEKL. The CDR3 length is 15 residues. CDR3 sequence: CASSQLKTNTGELFF. The CDR3 region has the DNA TGCGCCAGCAGCCAACTTAAAACGAACACCGGGGAGCTGTTTTTT.

V is TRBV19 and J is TRBJ1-2; 9 nucleotides match TRBD1. The CDR3 consists of 16 residues. The trim removed 5 bases at V and 3 bases at J, leaving 10 bases unmatched. Germline CDR1 reads LNHDA; CDR2 reads SQIVND (reference sequence). The CDR3 nucleotides are TGTGCCAGTAGTCAATCTCACCGGGACAGGGACTATGGCTACACCTTC. Its translation: CASSQSHRDRDYGYTF.

V usage is TRBV7-8 and J usage is TRBJ2-7; D is unresolved. The germline V gene encodes CDR1 SGHVS and CDR2 FQNEAQ. V shed 1 base and J shed 4 bases, with 11 bases lying between them. CDR3 length equals 14 residues. DNA of the CDR3: TGTGCCAGCAGCTTAGGAGTTACAGCATACGAGCAGTACTTC. Its protein is CASSLGVTAYEQYF.

The chain uses TRBV7-2 and TRBJ1-6, with D hard to call. The V and J ends lost 6 bases and 10 bases respectively, with 7 bases between them. Germline loops: CDR1 SGHTA, CDR2 FQGNSA. The CDR3 runs to 11 residues. CDR3 region: CASRLSSPLHF. In nucleotides, the CDR3 is TGTGCCAGCAGACTCAGCTCACCCCTCCACTTT.

The chain uses TRBV29-1 and TRBJ2-5, with D possibly matching TRBD1 (6 bases). CDR1 is SQVTM, CDR2 ANQGSEA, per germline. Trimming left V 3 bases short and J 4 bases short, with 12 bases between. The CDR3 covers 13 residues. DNA for the CDR3: TGCAGCGTTGAGTACAGGGCGGGAGAGACCCAGTACTTC. This codes for CSVEYRAGETQYF.

Worth noting for this clone: Different DNA sequences within this sample yield the same CDR3. The chain carries TRBV20-1 and TRBJ1-1; no firm D call. Germline V CDR1 and CDR2: DFQATT, SNEGSKA (reference sequence). V gave up 6 bases and J gave up 0 bases, with 5 bases separating them. The CDR3 is made up of 11 amino acids. The CDR3 DNA reads TGCAGTGCAACCATGAACACTGAAGCTTTCTTT. Protein sequence: CSATMNTEAFF.

Notes on this clone: The same CDR3 arises from other DNA sequences in this sample as well. The chain employs TRBV6-1 and TRBJ1-5; weak D call: TRBD1 (6 bases). Per germline, CDR1 MNHNS and CDR2 SASEGT. Between the trimmed V and J ends, which lost 0 bases and 3 bases, there was a span of 6 bases. The CDR3 spans 14 residues. CDR3 amino acids: CASSEAGANQPQHF. The CDR3 DNA sequence: TGTGCCAGCAGTGAAGCGGGGGCCAATCAGCCCCAGCATTTT.

The chain recombines TRBV30 with TRBJ1-3; 7 nucleotides agree with TRBD1. CDR1 and CDR2 (germline): GTSNPN, SVGIG (reference sequence). This CDR3 is built from 13 residues. Trimming at V came to 5 bases and at J to 7 bases, leaving 8 bases not matched to a gene. CDR3 coding DNA: TGTGCCTGGCGACAGGGACAACTGAACACCATATATTTT. Amino acid sequence: CAWRQGQLNTIYF.

The chain recombines TRBV5-1 with TRBJ1-5; 11 bases agree with TRBD1. The CDR3 consists of 16 residues. V shed 4 bases and J 4 bases; nucleotides not matched to a gene: 7. Germline CDR1 and CDR2: SGHRS and YFSETQ. Here the CDR3 reads CASSPGQGAVNQPQHF. CDR3 nucleotide sequence: TGCGCCAGCAGCCCAGGACAGGGGGCGGTTAATCAGCCCCAGCATTTT.

This chain uses TRBV29-1 with TRBJ1-4, with D maybe TRBD1 (5 bases). Trimming took off 3 bases at V and 8 bases at J, with 13 bases between the two ends. CDR3 length equals 13 residues. CDR1 is SQVTM and CDR2 is ANQGSEA in the germline V gene. The CDR3 DNA is TGCAGCGTTGACTTGGGGGTTCGGGAAAAACTGTTTTTT. Its protein product is CSVDLGVREKLFF.

J is TRBJ1-3 and V is TRBV28; 8 bases align to TRBD1. Trimming removed 6 bases from V and 3 bases from J; junction bases left unmatched: 10. CDR3 length equals 16 residues. Per germline, CDR1 MDHEN and CDR2 SYDVKM. The CDR3, as DNA: TGTGCCAGCAGCATACCCGGACAGGGCAGTGGAAACACCATATATTTT. The encoded protein is CASSIPGQGSGNTIYF.

CDR3: CSARDETEAFF. The CDR3 bases are TGCAGTGCTAGAGATGAGACTGAAGCTTTCTTT. The genes are TRBV20-1 and TRBJ1-1, with D unclear. V was pared by 0 bases and J by 5 bases, with 4 bases between. The CDR3 spans 11 residues. Looked up from germline, CDR1 is DFQATT and CDR2 is SNEGSKA (reference sequence).

The rearrangement joins TRBV6-1 to TRBJ2-1; 9 bases agree with TRBD2. The J segment lost 11 bases and the V segment lost 3 bases, leaving 2 bases of the junction unmatched. CDR3 length: 12 amino acids. Germline loops: CDR1 MNHNS, CDR2 SASEGT. CDR3 bases: TGTGCCAGCAGTGAGCGGGAGGGACAGCAGTTCTTC. It encodes CASSEREGQQFF.

This clone was seen just once. The chain links TRBV6-1 to TRBJ1-4, with TRBD1 identical over 10 bases. V lost 4 bases and J lost 6; bases outside the gene matches: 5. CDR3 size: 15 residues. The germline V gene has CDR1 MNHNS and CDR2 SASEGT. CDR3 in amino acids: CASSGIGTGDEKLFF. Written as DNA, the CDR3 is TGTGCCAGCAGTGGAATAGGGACAGGGGATGAAAAACTGTTTTTT.

This chain connects TRBV18 to TRBJ1-1; no clear D gene. The CDR3 runs to 13 residues. V gave up 6 bases and J gave up 4 bases, with 12 bases separating them. Germline loops: CDR1 KGHSH, CDR2 LQKENI. The CDR3 spells CASSAGPGTEAFF. CDR3 DNA sequence: TGTGCCAGCTCCGCTGGTCCTGGCACTGAAGCTTTCTTT.

This chain links TRBV27 with TRBJ1-1; 12 nucleotides align to TRBD1. This CDR3 comprises 16 residues. V trimming: 4 bases; J trimming: 7 bases; junction bases outside the gene matches: 10. CDR1 and CDR2 from the germline V gene are MNHEY and SMNVEV (reference sequence). The DNA for the CDR3 is TGTGCCAGCAGTTCGGGACAGGGGGCGGCCTTCAATGAAGCTTTCTTT. This translates into CASSSGQGAAFNEAFF.

The chain links TRBV7-9 to TRBJ2-5, with unresolved D. V gave up 2 bases and J gave up 1 base, with 8 bases separating them. Looked up from germline, CDR1 is SEHNR and CDR2 is FQNEAQ (reference sequence). The CDR3 runs to 14 residues. CDR3 nucleotides: TGTGCCAGCAGCTTAATCCAGGCCCAAGAGACCCAGTACTTC. Encoded protein: CASSLIQAQETQYF.

This clone was recorded only once. This specimen includes other DNA sequences encoding the same CDR3. V usage is TRBV5-1 and J usage is TRBJ2-7, with TRBD2 matching over 9 bases. The CDR3 length is 15 residues. Germline CDR1 is SGHRS and CDR2 is YFSETQ. J lost 4 bases, V lost 4 bases, and 9 bases had no gene match. The CDR3 sequence is CASSLEAGGVYEQYF. The CDR3 region has the DNA TGCGCCAGCAGCCTAGAAGCGGGGGGCGTGTACGAGCAGTACTTC.

The chain is built from TRBV5-8 and TRBJ1-5; D remains unclear. The V gene lost 4 bases and the J gene lost 0 bases, with 14 bases spanning the gap. CDR1 is SGHTS, CDR2 YDEGEE, per germline. The CDR3 runs 16 residues. CDR3 residues: CASSHLDRYSNQPQHF. Written as DNA, the CDR3 is TGTGCCAGCAGCCATTTGGACCGGTATAGCAATCAGCCCCAGCATTTT.

The chain uses TRBV7-2 and TRBJ2-7; 7 bases agree with TRBD1. The junction had 11 bases not matched to a gene; V was cut back by 5 bases and J by 7 bases. From germline, CDR1 is SGHTA and CDR2 FQGNSA. This CDR3 contains 14 residues. CDR3 sequence reads: CASSADRLLREQYF. The DNA for the CDR3 is TGTGCCAGCAGCGCGGACAGGCTTCTCCGGGAGCAGTACTTC.

The rearrangement links TRBV10-2 to TRBJ2-4; tentatively, D is TRBD2 (5 bases). Trimming cost V 4 bases and J 0 bases, with 10 bases left between them. The CDR3 extends over 15 amino acids. Germline V gene data show CDR1 as WSHSY and CDR2 as SAAADI. DNA for the CDR3: TGCGCCAGCAGTGTCGAGGGTCTAGCCAAAAACATTCAGTACTTC. Encoded protein: CASSVEGLAKNIQYF.

V usage is TRBV18 and J usage is TRBJ2-2, with D hard to call. The germline gives CDR1 KGHSH, CDR2 LQKENI. CDR3 length: 12 amino acids. Trimming pared 1 base from V and 9 bases from J, leaving 6 bases between. CDR3 loop: CASSPQDRELFF. CDR3 nucleotides: TGTGCCAGCTCACCACAAGACCGGGAGCTGTTTTTT.

V gene TRBV19 combines with J gene TRBJ2-5; D call uncertain. The germline V gene encodes CDR1 LNHDA and CDR2 SQIVND (reference sequence). The CDR3 totals 14 residues. Trimming removed 3 bases at V and 5 bases at J, with 13 bases between. The CDR3 is CASSIRATPETQYF. As DNA, the CDR3 is TGTGCCAGTAGTATCCGGGCAACACCGGAGACCCAGTACTTC.

The chain employs TRBV5-6 and TRBJ1-5; the match to TRBD1 covers 7 bases. The CDR3 consists of 15 residues. Germline-derived CDR1 and CDR2 are SGHDT and YYEEEE. The V gene end was trimmed by 4 bases and the J gene end by 6 bases; junction bases not matched to a gene: 10. The CDR3 sequence: CASSESGGRSQPQHF. The DNA of the CDR3 is TGTGCCAGCAGCGAATCAGGGGGTCGATCTCAGCCCCAGCATTTT.